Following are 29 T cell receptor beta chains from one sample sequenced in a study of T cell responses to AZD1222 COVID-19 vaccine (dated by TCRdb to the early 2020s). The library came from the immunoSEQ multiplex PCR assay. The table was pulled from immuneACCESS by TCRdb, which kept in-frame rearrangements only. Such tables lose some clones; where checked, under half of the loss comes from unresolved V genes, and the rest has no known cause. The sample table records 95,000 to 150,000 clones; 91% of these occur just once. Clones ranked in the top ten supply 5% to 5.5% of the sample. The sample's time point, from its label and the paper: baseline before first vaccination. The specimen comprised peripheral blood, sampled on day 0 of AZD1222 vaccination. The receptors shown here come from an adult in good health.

CDR3 coding DNA: TGTGCCAGCGGCACAGATACGCAGTATTTT. Amino acids: CASGTDTQYF. The chain has TRBV7-9 and TRBJ2-3, with D hard to call. The CDR3 length is 10 residues. V was shortened by 8 bases and J by 1 base, with 1 base between the two germline ends. Germline V gives CDR1 SEHNR, CDR2 FQNEAQ (reference sequence).

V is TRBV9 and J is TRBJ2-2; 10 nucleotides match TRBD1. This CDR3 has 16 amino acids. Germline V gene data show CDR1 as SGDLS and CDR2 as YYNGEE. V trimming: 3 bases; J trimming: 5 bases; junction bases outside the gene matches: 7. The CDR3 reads CASSGDRGRETGELFF. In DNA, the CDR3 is TGTGCCAGCAGCGGCGACAGGGGGCGAGAAACCGGGGAGCTGTTTTTT.

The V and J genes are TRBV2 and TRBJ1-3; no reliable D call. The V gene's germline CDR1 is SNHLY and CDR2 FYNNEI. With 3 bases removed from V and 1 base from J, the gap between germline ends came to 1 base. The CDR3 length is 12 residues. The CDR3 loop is CASSESGNTIYF. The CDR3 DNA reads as TGTGCCAGCAGTGAGTCTGGAAACACCATATATTTT.

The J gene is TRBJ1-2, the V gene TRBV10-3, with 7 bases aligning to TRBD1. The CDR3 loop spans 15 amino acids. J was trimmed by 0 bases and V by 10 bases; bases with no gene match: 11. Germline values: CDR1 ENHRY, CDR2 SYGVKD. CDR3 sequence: CATEDRATTNYGYTF. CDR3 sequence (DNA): TGTGCCACCGAAGACAGGGCGACAACTAACTATGGCTACACCTTC.

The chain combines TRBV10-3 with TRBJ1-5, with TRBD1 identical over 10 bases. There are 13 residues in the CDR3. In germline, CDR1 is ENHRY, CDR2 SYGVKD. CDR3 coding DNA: TGTACCTACCGGGACAGGGGTGATCAGCCCCAGCATTTT. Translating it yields CTYRDRGDQPQHF.

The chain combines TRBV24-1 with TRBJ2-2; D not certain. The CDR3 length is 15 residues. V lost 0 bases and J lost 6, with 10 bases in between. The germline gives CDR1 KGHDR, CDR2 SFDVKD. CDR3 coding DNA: TGTGCCACCAGTGATTTGCCAGGTTGGGCCGGGGAGCTGTTTTTT. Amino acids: CATSDLPGWAGELFF.

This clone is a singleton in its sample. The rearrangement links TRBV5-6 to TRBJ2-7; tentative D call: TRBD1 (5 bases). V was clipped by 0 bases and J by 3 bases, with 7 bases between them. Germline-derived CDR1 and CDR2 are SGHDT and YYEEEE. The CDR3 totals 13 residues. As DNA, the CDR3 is TGTGCCAGCAGCTTGGTACAGGACTACGAGCAGTACTTC. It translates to CASSLVQDYEQYF.

The CDR3 DNA follows: TGTGCCAGCAGCCAAGAAGCCCCGGGGGTGGCAGGGACCTATGGCTACACCTTC. This encodes CASSQEAPGVAGTYGYTF. This chain joins TRBV3-1 (or the pseudogene TRBV3-2) and TRBJ1-2; D is perhaps TRBD1 (5 bases). The CDR3 extends over 18 amino acids. Germline loops: CDR1 LGHDT, CDR2 YNNKEL (reference sequence). Between the trimmed V and J ends, which lost 0 bases and 4 bases, there was a span of 21 bases.

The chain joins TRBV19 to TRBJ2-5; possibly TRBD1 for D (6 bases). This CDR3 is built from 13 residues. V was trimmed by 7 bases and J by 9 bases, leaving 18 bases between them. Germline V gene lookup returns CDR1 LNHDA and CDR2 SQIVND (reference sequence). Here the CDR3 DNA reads TGTGCCAGTAATACAGGGCTGGCAGGGGCCCAGTACTTC. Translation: CASNTGLAGAQYF.

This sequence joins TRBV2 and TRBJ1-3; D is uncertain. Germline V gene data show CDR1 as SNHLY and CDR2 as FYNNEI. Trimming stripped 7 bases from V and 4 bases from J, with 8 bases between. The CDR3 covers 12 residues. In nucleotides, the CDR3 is TGTGCCAGCACACACCCGGGAAACACCATATATTTT. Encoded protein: CASTHPGNTIYF.

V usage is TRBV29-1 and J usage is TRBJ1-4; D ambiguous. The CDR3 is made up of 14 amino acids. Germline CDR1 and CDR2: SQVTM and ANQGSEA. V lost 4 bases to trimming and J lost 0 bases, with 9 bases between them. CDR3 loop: CSVGSEPTNEKLFF. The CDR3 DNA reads TGCAGCGTTGGATCGGAACCAACTAATGAAAAACTGTTTTTT.

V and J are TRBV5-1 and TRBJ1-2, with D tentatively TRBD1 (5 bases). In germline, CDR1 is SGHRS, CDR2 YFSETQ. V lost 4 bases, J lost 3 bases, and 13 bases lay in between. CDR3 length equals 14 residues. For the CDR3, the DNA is TGCGCCAGCAGCCCGGGAGGGGCCGACTATGGCTACACCTTC. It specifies CASSPGGADYGYTF.

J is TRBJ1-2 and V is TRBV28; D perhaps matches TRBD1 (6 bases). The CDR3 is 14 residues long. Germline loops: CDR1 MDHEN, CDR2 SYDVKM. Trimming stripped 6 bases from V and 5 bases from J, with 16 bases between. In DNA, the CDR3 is TGTGCCAGCAGGGAGGGGGGGCAGCCGTATGGCTACACCTTC. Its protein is CASREGGQPYGYTF.

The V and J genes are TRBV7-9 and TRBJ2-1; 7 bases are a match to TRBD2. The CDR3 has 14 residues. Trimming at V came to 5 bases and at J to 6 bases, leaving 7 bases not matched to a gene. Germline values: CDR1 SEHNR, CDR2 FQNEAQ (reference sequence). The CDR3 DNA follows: TGTGCCAGCAGCGGGCTAGCGGTCCCCAATGAGCAGTTCTTC. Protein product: CASSGLAVPNEQFF.

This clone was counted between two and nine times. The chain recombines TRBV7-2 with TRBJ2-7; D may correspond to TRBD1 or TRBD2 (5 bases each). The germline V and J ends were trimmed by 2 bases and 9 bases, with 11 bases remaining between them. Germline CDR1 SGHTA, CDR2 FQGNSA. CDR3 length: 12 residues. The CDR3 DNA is TGTGCCAGCAGCTTATCTGGGGGTAGGCAGTACTTC. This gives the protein CASSLSGGRQYF.

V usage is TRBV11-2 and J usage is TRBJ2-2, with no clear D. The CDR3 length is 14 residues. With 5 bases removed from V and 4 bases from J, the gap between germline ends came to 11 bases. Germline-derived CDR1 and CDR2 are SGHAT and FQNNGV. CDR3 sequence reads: CASSELVGTGELFF. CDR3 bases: TGTGCCAGCAGCGAGCTCGTTGGCACCGGGGAGCTGTTTTTT.

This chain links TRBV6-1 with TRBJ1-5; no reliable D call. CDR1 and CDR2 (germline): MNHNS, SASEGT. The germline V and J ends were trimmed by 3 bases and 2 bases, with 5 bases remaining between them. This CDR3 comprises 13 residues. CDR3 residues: CASSDGGNQPQHF. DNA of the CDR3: TGTGCCAGCAGTGACGGGGGCAATCAGCCCCAGCATTTT.

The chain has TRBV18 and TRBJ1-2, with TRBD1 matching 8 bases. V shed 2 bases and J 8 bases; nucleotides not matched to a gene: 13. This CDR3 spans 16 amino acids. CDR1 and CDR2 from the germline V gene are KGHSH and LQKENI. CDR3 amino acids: CASSPYGQGGREGYTF. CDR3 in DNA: TGTGCCAGCTCACCATATGGACAGGGCGGACGTGAGGGCTACACCTTC.

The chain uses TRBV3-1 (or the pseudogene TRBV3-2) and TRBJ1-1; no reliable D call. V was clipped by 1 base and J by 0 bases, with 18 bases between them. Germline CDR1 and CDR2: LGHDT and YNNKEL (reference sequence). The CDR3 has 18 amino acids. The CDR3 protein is CASSQVTGRPGVNTEAFF. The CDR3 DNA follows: TGTGCCAGCAGCCAAGTTACCGGGCGCCCCGGGGTGAACACTGAAGCTTTCTTT.

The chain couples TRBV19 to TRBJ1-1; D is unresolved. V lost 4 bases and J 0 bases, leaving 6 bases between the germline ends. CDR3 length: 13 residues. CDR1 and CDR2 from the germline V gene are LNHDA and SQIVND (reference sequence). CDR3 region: CASSRAMNTEAFF. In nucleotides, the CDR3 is TGTGCCAGTAGTAGGGCCATGAACACTGAAGCTTTCTTT.

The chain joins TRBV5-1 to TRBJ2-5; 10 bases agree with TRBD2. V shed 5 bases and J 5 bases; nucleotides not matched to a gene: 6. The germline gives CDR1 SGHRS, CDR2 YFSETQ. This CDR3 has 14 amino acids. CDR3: CASRPGLAVETQYF. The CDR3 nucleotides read TGCGCCAGCAGGCCCGGACTAGCGGTGGAGACCCAGTACTTC. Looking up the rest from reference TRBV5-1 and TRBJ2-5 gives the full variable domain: KAGVTQTPRYLIKTRGQQVTLSCSPISGHRSVSWYQQTPGQGLQFLFEYFSETQRNKGNFPGRFSGRQFSNSRSEMNVSTLELGDSALYLCASRPGLAVETQYFGPGTRLLVL.

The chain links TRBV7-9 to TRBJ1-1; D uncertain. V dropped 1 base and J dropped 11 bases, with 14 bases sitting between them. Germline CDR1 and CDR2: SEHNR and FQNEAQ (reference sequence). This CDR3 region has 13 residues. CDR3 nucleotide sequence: TGTGCCAGCAGCTTAGAGGCTGGGATACAGGCTTTCTTT. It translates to CASSLEAGIQAFF.

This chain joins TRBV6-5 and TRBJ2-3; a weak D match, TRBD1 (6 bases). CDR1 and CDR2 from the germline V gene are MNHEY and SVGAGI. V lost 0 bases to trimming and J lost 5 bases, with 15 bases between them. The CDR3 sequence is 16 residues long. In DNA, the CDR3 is TGTGCCAGCAGTTACTCAATCCGAGGACAGAAAGATACGCAGTATTTT. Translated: CASSYSIRGQKDTQYF.

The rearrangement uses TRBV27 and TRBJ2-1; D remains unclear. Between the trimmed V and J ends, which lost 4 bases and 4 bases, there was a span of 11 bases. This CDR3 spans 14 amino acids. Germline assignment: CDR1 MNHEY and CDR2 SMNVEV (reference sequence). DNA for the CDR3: TGTGCCAGCAGTTGGGTCGCTTCTTACAATGAGCAGTTCTTC. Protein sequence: CASSWVASYNEQFF.

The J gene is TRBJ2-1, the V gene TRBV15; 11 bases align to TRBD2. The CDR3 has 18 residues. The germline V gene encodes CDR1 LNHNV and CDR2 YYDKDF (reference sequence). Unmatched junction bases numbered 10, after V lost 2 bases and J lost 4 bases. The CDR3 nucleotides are TGTGCCACCAGCAGAAACCCGCGACTAGCGGGGCCGTACAATGAGCAGTTCTTC. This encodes CATSRNPRLAGPYNEQFF.

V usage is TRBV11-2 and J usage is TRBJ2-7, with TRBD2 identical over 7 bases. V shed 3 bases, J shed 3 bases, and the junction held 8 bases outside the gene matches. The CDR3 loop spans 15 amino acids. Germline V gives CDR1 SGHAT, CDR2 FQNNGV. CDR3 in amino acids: CASSFSFSGGYEQYF. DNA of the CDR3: TGTGCCAGCAGCTTCTCATTCTCGGGGGGCTACGAGCAGTACTTC.

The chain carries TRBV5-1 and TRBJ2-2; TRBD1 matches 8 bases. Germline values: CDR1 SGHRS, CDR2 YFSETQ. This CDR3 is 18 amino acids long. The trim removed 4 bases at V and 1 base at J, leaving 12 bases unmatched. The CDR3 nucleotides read TGCGCCAGCAGCCGAGGGGGACAGGCCCTCCTGAACACCGGGGAGCTGTTTTTT. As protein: CASSRGGQALLNTGELFF.

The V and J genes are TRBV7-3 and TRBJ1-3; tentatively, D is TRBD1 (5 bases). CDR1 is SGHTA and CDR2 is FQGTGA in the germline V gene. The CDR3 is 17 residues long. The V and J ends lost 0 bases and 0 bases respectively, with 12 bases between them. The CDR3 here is CASSLTGGGASGNTIYF. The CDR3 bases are TGTGCCAGCAGCTTAACGGGCGGCGGGGCCTCTGGAAACACCATATATTTT.

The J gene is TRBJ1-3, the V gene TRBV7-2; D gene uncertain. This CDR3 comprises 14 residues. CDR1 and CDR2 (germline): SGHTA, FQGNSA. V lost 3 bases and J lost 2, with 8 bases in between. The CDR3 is CASSFEGTGNTIYF. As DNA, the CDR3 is TGTGCCAGCAGCTTTGAGGGAACTGGAAACACCATATATTTT.